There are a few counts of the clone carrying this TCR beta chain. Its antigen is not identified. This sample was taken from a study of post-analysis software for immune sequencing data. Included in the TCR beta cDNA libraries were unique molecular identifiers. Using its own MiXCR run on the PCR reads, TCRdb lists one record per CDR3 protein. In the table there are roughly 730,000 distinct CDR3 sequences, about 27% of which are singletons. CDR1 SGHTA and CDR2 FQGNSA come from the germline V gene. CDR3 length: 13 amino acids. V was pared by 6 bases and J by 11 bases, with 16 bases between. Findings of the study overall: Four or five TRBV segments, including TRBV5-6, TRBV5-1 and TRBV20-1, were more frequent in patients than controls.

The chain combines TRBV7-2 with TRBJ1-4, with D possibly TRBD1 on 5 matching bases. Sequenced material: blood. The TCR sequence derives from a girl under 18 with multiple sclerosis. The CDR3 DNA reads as TGTGCCAGCAGTAGTTGGGGGAGTCGGAAACTGTTTTTT. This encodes CASSSWGSRKLFF.